These 8 T cell receptor beta chains came from one sample sequenced in a study of post-analysis software for immune sequencing data. Overall study findings and caveats: There were about five TRBV segments more frequent in patients than controls, and TRBV5-6, TRBV5-1 and TRBV20-1 were among them.

Prepared TCR beta cDNA libraries contained unique molecular identifiers. In TCRdb, the PCR reads were re-called with MiXCR into one record per CDR3 protein. This sample has about 260,000 distinct CDR3 sequences; 30% to 45% occur once, and the top ten carry approximately 4.6%. These receptors have no known antigen. The sequencing input was blood. The receptor source for this set is a girl aged 5-17 years with multiple sclerosis.

This clonotype appeared once. CDR3 residues: CASSLGTHSNQPQHF. The CDR3 coding sequence is TGCGCCAGCAGCTTGGGGACACATAGCAATCAGCCCCAGCATTTT. V and J are TRBV5-1 and TRBJ1-5; D is perhaps TRBD1 (5 bases). Germline CDR1 is SGHRS and CDR2 is YFSETQ. Trimming took off 0 bases at V and 0 bases at J, with 7 bases between the two ends. The CDR3 contains 15 residues.

This chain joins TRBV12-3 or TRBV12-4 and TRBJ2-5, with TRBD1 matching over 10 bases. The CDR3 spans 15 residues. With V trimmed by 4 bases and J by 5 bases, 7 bases remained unmatched. As DNA, the CDR3 is TGTGCCAGCAGTTCCGGGACAGGGGTTGGGGAGACCCAGTACTTC. This encodes CASSSGTGVGETQYF.

In this sample, this clonotype turned up many times. This chain joins TRBV6-2 or TRBV6-3 and TRBJ2-3, with 8 positions matching TRBD2. CDR1 is MNHEY and CDR2 is SVGEGT in the germline V gene. The junction had 5 bases not matched to a gene; V was cut back by 0 bases and J by 0 bases. The CDR3 is 17 residues long. The CDR3: CASSYSTGGRSTDTQYF. The CDR3 DNA reads TGTGCCAGCAGTTACTCGACGGGGGGGCGTAGCACAGATACGCAGTATTTT.

Points on this clonotype: A read error is possible here, since a much larger clone lies one base away. V and J are TRBV7-3 and TRBJ2-1; no clear D. In germline, CDR1 is SGHTA, CDR2 FQGTGA. The CDR3 spans 14 residues. In nucleotides, the CDR3 is TGTGCCAGCAGCTCCCCGCCATCCTACAAGGAGCAGTTCTTC. The encoded protein is CASSSPPSYKEQFF.

This clonotype was recorded a few times. One base away lies a much larger clone, so this may be a sequencing read error. The V gene is TRBV12-3 or TRBV12-4, the J gene TRBJ2-5, with D uncertain. The CDR3 runs to 11 residues. Trimming cost V 2 bases and J 8 bases, with 6 bases left between them. The CDR3 is CASSLTRTQYF. CDR3 nucleotides: TGTGCCAGCAGTTTAACTCGAACCCAGTACTTC.

This clonotype was seen many times. The rearrangement uses TRBV20-1 and TRBJ2-6; 7 bases line up with TRBD1. V lost 5 bases to trimming and J lost 5 bases; unmatched junction nucleotides: 6. Germline values: CDR1 DFQATT, CDR2 SNEGSKA (reference sequence). The CDR3 is 14 residues long. The CDR3 sequence is CSAATGVRANVLTF. The CDR3 region has the DNA TGCAGTGCTGCAACAGGGGTTAGGGCCAACGTCCTGACTTTC.

About this clonotype itself: A much larger clone differs from this one at a single base, so this may be a read error. This sequence joins TRBV29-1 and TRBJ1-2; D may be TRBD1 (6 bases). In germline, CDR1 is SQVTM, CDR2 ANQGSEA. The CDR3 runs to 13 residues. Trimming left V 4 bases short and J 6 bases short, with 15 bases between. Here the CDR3 reads CSVAGTISDGYTF. The CDR3 region has the DNA TGCAGCGTTGCAGGGACAATCAGCGATGGCTACACCTTC.

The chain couples TRBV3-1 to TRBJ1-5, with D hard to call. The CDR3 contains 16 residues. CDR1 and CDR2 (germline): LGHDT, YNNKEL (reference sequence). Trimming took off 1 base at V and 8 bases at J, with 18 bases between the two ends. As DNA, the CDR3 is TGTGCCAGCAGCCAAGGTCGCGGACTAATTAACGAGCCCCAGCATTTT. As protein: CASSQGRGLINEPQHF.